This paragraph reports one TCR beta chain. Its antigen is currently unknown. The data derive from a study of radiotherapy plus CTLA-4 blockade in lung cancer. General observations from the study: After treatment with radiotherapy plus ipilimumab, TCR clones that came from the tumor expanded in blood. Alongside interferon-beta, early blood T cell clone dynamics were reportedly the best predictor of response.

Trimming removed 0 bases at V and 6 bases at J, with 6 bases between. CDR1 is SGHRS and CDR2 is YFSETQ in the germline V gene. The CDR3 sequence is 12 residues long. The method was immunoSEQ multiplex PCR; TCRdb's version includes in-frame clones alone and lacks a portion of them. In the table there are about 84,000 clones, about two thirds of which are singletons. Patients had chemo-refractory metastatic non-small-cell lung cancer and received focal radiation plus CTLA-4 blockade that used ipilimumab. The sample here was peripheral blood, taken from a patient treated with radiotherapy plus ipilimumab. The rearrangement uses TRBV5-1 and TRBJ1-2; D is undetermined. The sequence was obtained from a human donor with non-small cell lung cancer that progressed on radiotherapy plus ipilimumab. The CDR3 DNA reads TGCGCCAGCAGCTTGGAAGATAATGGCTACACCTTC. This codes for CASSLEDNGYTF.